This T cell receptor beta chain was identified in a study of T cell responses to AZD1222 COVID-19 vaccine. Clones were read by immunoSEQ multiplex PCR, and TCRdb kept only the in-frame ones, dropping some. The repertoire holds more than 110,000 clones, about 93% seen once, with about 9.1% in the top ten. Germline CDR1 is LGHNA and CDR2 is YNFKEQ. V dropped 1 base and J dropped 5 bases, with 14 bases sitting between them. The CDR3 covers 15 residues. Here the sequenced sample was peripheral blood, taken on day 0 of AZD1222 vaccination. The chain links TRBV4-2 to TRBJ1-1, with D possibly being TRBD1 (5 bases). The clonotype was recovered from an adult in good health. As DNA, the CDR3 is TGTGCCAGCAGCCAAGCTCAAGGGGATCGGACTGAAGCTTTCTTT. Its translation is CASSQAQGDRTEAFF.